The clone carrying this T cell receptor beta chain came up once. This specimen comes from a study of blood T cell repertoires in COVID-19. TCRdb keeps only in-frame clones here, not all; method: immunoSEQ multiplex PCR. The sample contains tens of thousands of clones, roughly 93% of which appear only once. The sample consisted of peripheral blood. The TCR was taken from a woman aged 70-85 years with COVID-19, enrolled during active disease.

CDR3 DNA: TGTGCCAGCCGGACAGGGGCGTACACCGGGGAGCTGTTTTTT. It codes for CASRTGAYTGELFF. The rearrangement uses TRBV5-5 and TRBJ2-2, with 9 positions matching TRBD1. The CDR3 sequence is 14 residues long. Germline CDR1 SGHKS, CDR2 YYEKEE (reference sequence). Germline trimming cut 7 bases from V and 3 bases from J; bases unmatched to any gene: 4.